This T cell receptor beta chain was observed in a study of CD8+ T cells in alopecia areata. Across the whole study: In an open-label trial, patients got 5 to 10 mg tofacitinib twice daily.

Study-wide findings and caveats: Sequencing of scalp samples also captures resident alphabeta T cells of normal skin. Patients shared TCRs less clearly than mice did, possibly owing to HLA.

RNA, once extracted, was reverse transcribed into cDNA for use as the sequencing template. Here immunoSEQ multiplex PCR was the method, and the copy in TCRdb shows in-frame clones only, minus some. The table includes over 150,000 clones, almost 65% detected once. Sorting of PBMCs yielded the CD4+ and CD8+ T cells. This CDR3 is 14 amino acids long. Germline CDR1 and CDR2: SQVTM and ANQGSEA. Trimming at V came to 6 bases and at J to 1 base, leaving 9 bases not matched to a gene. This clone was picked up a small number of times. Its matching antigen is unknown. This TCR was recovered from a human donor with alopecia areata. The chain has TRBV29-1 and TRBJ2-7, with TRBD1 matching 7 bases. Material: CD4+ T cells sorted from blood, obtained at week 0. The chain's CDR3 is CSVTPGQISYEQYF. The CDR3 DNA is TGCAGCGTCACACCGGGACAGATATCCTACGAGCAGTACTTC.